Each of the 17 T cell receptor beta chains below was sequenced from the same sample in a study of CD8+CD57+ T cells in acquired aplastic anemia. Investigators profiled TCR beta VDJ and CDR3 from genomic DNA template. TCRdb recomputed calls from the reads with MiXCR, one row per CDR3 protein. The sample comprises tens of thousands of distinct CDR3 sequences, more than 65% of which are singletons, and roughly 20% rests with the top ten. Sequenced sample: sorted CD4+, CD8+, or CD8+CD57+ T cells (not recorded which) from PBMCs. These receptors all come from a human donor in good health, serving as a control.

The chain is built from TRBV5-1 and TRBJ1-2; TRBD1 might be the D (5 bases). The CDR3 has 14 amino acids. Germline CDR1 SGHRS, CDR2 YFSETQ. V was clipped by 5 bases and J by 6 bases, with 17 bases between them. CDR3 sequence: CASRYDRVLDGYTF. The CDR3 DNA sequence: TGCGCCAGCAGATATGACAGAGTCCTCGATGGCTACACCTTC.

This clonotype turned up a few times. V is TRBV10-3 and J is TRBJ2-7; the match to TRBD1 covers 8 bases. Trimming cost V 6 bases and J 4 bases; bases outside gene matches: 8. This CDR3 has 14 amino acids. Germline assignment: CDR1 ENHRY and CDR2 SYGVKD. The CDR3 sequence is CAISTGDRRYEQYF. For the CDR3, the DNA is TGTGCCATCAGCACAGGGGACAGGAGGTACGAGCAGTACTTC.

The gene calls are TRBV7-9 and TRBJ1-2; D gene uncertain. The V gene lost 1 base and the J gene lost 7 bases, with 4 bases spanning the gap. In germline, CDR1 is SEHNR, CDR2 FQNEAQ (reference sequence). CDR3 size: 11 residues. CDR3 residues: CASSLERGYTF. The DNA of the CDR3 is TGTGCCAGCAGCTTAGAGCGTGGCTACACCTTC.

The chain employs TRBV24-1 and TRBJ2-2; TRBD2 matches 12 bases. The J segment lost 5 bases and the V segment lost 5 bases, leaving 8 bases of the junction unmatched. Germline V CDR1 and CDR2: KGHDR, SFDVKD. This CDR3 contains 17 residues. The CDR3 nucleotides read TGTGCCACCAGTGGATCTAGCGGGGGGGCGAGGACCGGGGAGCTGTTTTTT. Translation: CATSGSSGGARTGELFF.

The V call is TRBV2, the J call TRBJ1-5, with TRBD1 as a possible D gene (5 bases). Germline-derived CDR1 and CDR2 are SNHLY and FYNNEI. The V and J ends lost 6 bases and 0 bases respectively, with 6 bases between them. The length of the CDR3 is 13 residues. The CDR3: CASRQDSNQPQHF. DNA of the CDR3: TGTGCCAGCAGACAGGATAGCAATCAGCCCCAGCATTTT.

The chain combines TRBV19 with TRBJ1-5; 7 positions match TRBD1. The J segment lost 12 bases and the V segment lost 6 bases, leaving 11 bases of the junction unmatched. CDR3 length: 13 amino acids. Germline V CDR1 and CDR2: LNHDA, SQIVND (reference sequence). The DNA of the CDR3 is TGTGCCAGTAGCTCGGACAGGTTGTGGTTCCAGCATTTT. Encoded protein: CASSSDRLWFQHF.

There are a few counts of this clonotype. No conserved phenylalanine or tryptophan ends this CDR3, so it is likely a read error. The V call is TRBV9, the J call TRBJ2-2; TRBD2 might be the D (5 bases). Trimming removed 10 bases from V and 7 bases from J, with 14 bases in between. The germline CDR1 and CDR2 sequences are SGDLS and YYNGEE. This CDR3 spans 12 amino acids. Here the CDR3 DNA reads TGTGCCGGTAGCGTCCACATCGGGGAGCTGTTTTCT. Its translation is CAGSVHIGELFS.

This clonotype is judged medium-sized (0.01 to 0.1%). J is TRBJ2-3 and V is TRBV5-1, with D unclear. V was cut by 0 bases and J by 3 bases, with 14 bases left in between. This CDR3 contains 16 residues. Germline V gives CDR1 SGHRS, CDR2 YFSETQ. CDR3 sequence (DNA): TGCGCCAGCAGCTTGGCCGAGTCCCCTTGGACAGATACGCAGTATTTT. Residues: CASSLAESPWTDTQYF.

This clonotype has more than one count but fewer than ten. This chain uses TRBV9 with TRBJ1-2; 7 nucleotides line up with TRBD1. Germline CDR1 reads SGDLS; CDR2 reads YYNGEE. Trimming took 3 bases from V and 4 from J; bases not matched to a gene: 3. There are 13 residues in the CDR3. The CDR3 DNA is TGTGCCAGCAGCGACCGGGACAGCTATGGCTACACCTTC. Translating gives CASSDRDSYGYTF.

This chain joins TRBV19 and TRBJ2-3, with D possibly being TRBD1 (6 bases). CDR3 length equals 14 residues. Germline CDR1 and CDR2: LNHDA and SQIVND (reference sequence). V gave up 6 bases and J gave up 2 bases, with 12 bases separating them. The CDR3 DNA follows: TGTGCCAGTAGCTCAAACAGGGACACAGATACGCAGTATTTT. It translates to CASSSNRDTDTQYF.

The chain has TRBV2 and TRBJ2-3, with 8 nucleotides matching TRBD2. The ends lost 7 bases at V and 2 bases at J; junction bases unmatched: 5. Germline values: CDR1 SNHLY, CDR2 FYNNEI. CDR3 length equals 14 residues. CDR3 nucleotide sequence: TGTGCCAGCATCGCTAGCGGGCACACAGATACGCAGTATTTT. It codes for CASIASGHTDTQYF.

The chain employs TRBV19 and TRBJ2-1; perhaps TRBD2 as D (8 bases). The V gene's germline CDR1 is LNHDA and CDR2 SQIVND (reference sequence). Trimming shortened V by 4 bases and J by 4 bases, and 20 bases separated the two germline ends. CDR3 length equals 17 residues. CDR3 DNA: TGTGCCAGTAGTACCCAACGGGGGGGGGACAGTTACAATGAGCAGTTCTTC. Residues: CASSTQRGGDSYNEQFF.

CDR3 amino acids: CASSTPSEQFF. CDR3 sequence (DNA): TGTGCCAGCAGCACGCCGTCGGAGCAGTTCTTC. J is TRBJ2-1 and V is TRBV9; no clear D gene. Germline V gene lookup returns CDR1 SGDLS and CDR2 YYNGEE. Between the trimmed V and J ends, which lost 4 bases and 10 bases, there was a span of 9 bases. The CDR3 has 11 amino acids.

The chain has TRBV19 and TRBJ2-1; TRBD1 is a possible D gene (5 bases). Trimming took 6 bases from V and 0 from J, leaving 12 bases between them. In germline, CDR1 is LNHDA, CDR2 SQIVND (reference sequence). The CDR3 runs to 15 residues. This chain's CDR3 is CASSPGYPSYNEQFF. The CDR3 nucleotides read TGTGCCAGTAGCCCAGGGTACCCCTCCTACAATGAGCAGTTCTTC.

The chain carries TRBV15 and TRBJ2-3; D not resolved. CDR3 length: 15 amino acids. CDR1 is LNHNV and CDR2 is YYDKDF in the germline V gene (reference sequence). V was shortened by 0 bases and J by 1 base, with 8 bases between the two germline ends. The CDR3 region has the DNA TGTGCCACCAGCAGAGATGGGCTAGGCACAGATACGCAGTATTTT. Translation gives CATSRDGLGTDTQYF.

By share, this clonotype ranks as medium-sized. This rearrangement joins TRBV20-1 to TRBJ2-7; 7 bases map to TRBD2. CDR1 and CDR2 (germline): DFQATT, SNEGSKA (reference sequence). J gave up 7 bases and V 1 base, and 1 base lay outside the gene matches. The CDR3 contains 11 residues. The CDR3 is CSARAAGEQYF. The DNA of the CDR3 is TGCAGTGCTAGAGCAGCGGGGGAGCAGTACTTC.

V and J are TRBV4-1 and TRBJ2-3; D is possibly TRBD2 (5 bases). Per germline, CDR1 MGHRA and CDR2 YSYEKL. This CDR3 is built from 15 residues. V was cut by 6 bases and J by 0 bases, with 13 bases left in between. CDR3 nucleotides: TGCGCCAGCAGTCCCGACTACACTAGCACAGATACGCAGTATTTT. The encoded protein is CASSPDYTSTDTQYF.